This T cell receptor beta chain was identified during a study of human T cells and chemical hapten exposure. Study details: A 2 cm by 2 cm inner upper arm patch received 2% DPC for sensitization. In the approximately 24-week study, patients were dosed weekly with diphenylcyclopropenone on the scalp throughout.

Study observations and caveats: Donor immune responses may differ from healthy people's, since all donors had alopecia. Expanded TCRs produced significantly more large CDR3 similarity clusters than controls did.

Time point: patch test 1, 2 weeks after DPC sensitization. The sample's treatment: therapeutic diphenylcyclopropenone sensitization with weekly scalp DPC. TCRdb re-called the RACE reads through MiXCR, storing one row per CDR3 protein. The data show 300,000 to 350,000 distinct CDR3 sequences, with around 7% seen just once and around 8.2% held by the top ten. This clonotype was seen only a few times. Its antigen is as yet unknown. The V gene lost 3 bases and the J gene lost 1 base, with 12 bases spanning the gap. CDR1 and CDR2 (germline): MNHEY, SMNVEV (reference sequence). The CDR3 has 15 amino acids. The sequenced sample was whole blood, obtained in connection with sensitization to the hapten diphenylcyclopropenone (DPC). The receptor's source is a woman between 18 and 30 years old with alopecia areata. Some clones in this sample may be carry-over from other donors' samples. The rearrangement joins TRBV27 to TRBJ1-1; D may be TRBD1 (6 bases). The CDR3 region is CASSFWGRGNTEAFF. Here the CDR3 DNA reads TGTGCCAGCAGTTTTTGGGGGCGAGGGAACACTGAAGCTTTCTTT.